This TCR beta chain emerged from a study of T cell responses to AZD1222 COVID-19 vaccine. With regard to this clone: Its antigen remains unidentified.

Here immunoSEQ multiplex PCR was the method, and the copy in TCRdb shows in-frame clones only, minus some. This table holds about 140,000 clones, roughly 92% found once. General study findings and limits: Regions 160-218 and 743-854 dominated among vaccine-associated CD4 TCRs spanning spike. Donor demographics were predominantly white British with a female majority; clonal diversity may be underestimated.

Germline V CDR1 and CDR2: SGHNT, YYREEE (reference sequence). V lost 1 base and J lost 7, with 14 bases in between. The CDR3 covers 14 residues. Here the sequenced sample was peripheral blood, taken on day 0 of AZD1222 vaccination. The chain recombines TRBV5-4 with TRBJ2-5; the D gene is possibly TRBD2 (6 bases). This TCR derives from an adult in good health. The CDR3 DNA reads TGTGCCAGCAGCTTGTCGGGGGACGGCAGGACCCAGTACTTC. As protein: CASSLSGDGRTQYF.